This T cell receptor beta chain stems from a study of control samples from healthy donors and cancer patients. Generated by immunoSEQ multiplex PCR, the TCRdb table keeps only in-frame clones and is missing some. The sample lists 150,000 to 200,000 clones, roughly 94% occurring once. The CDR3 runs to 13 residues. The germline CDR1 and CDR2 sequences are SQVTM and ANQGSEA. V was trimmed by 4 bases and J by 5 bases, leaving 14 bases between them. The sequenced sample consisted of blood. This chain joins TRBV29-1 and TRBJ2-5; D might be TRBD1 or TRBD2, each matching 6 bases. This clonotype originated in a woman in her forties in good health. CDR3 DNA sequence: TGCAGCGTTGGTAGGGGGGAAGGGGAGACCCAGTACTTC. Its translation: CSVGRGEGETQYF.